The 30 T cell receptor beta chains listed next were all sequenced from one sample in a study of blood T cell repertoires in COVID-19. Sequencing used immunoSEQ multiplex PCR; TCRdb keeps in-frame clones, though not all of them. The sample yields roughly 100,000 clones, roughly 87% seen once. The sequenced sample consisted of peripheral blood. The receptors derive from a human donor in a cohort sampled during active COVID-19.

The rearrangement joins TRBV6-5 to TRBJ2-3, with a possible D match to TRBD1 (7 bases). The CDR3 is 14 amino acids. Per germline, CDR1 MNHEY and CDR2 SVGAGI. V was cut by 6 bases and J by 6 bases, with 16 bases left in between. The CDR3 DNA is TGTGCCAGCAGCCCCACAGGAGGGGGCGATACGCAGTATTTT. Encoded protein: CASSPTGGGDTQYF.

The chain recombines TRBV6-1 with TRBJ2-1, with 10 positions matching TRBD1. With 3 bases clipped from V and 7 bases from J, the junction kept 12 bases outside the gene matches. This CDR3 contains 17 residues. Germline assignment: CDR1 MNHNS and CDR2 SASEGT. The CDR3 reads CASSDQVLTGGFNEQFF. CDR3 DNA sequence: TGTGCCAGCAGTGATCAAGTCCTGACAGGGGGCTTTAATGAGCAGTTCTTC.

The chain employs TRBV18 and TRBJ2-7, with 11 nucleotides matching TRBD1. From germline, CDR1 is KGHSH and CDR2 LQKENI. Unmatched junction bases numbered 1, after V lost 1 base and J lost 5 bases. The CDR3 is 14 amino acids. The CDR3 sequence is CASSPRTGGDEQYF. CDR3 DNA: TGTGCCAGCTCACCACGGACAGGGGGCGACGAGCAGTACTTC.

This clone has just one count. The chain uses TRBV6-6 and TRBJ1-5; 7 positions match TRBD1. The J segment lost 1 base and the V segment lost 5 bases, leaving 8 bases of the junction unmatched. CDR3 length: 16 residues. The germline CDR1 and CDR2 sequences are MNHNY and SVGAGI (reference sequence). DNA of the CDR3: TGTGCCAGCAGTGGACGACAGGGTACGAGCAATCAGCCCCAGCATTTT. It codes for CASSGRQGTSNQPQHF.

V and J are TRBV28 and TRBJ2-7; D unresolved. V dropped 6 bases and J dropped 6 bases, with 18 bases sitting between them. This CDR3 has 14 amino acids. Germline V gene lookup returns CDR1 MDHEN and CDR2 SYDVKM. The CDR3 sequence is CASSPTRSYSEQYF. CDR3 nucleotide sequence: TGTGCCAGCAGCCCAACCCGTTCCTACAGCGAGCAGTACTTC.

The CDR3 DNA reads as TGCAGCGTTGAAGACCTGACTAGCGGGAGACTGGGGGAGACCCAGTACTTC. As protein: CSVEDLTSGRLGETQYF. V and J are TRBV29-1 and TRBJ2-5, with 12 bases lining up with TRBD2. The CDR3 is 17 amino acids. Germline-derived CDR1 and CDR2 are SQVTM and ANQGSEA. The ends lost 0 bases at V and 5 bases at J; junction bases unmatched: 10.

The V gene is TRBV2, the J gene TRBJ1-2; D might be TRBD1 (6 bases). Germline loops: CDR1 SNHLY, CDR2 FYNNEI. V shed 4 bases and J shed 5 bases, with 11 bases lying between them. CDR3 length: 13 residues. The CDR3 loop is CASSARQVYGYTF. CDR3 nucleotide sequence: TGTGCCAGCAGTGCACGACAGGTTTATGGCTACACCTTC.

The rearrangement uses TRBV28 and TRBJ1-5; TRBD1 aligns across 7 bases. V trimming: 0 bases; J trimming: 1 base; junction bases outside the gene matches: 3. CDR1 is MDHEN, CDR2 SYDVKM, per germline. The length of the CDR3 is 16 residues. CDR3 nucleotides: TGTGCCAGCAGTTTATGGGGCAGGGGGAGCAATCAGCCCCAGCATTTT. Translating it yields CASSLWGRGSNQPQHF.

The chain combines TRBV19 with TRBJ2-5, with D tentatively TRBD2 (7 bases). The CDR3 spans 16 residues. Per the germline V gene, CDR1 is LNHDA and CDR2 is SQIVND (reference sequence). V lost 5 bases, J lost 3 bases, and 19 bases lay in between. The CDR3 sequence: CASSFRGRGAKETQYF. The DNA of the CDR3 is TGTGCCAGTAGTTTTAGGGGTCGGGGGGCAAAAGAGACCCAGTACTTC. The full variable domain, rest sourced from reference TRBV19 and TRBJ2-5, is DGGITQSPKYLFRKEGQNVTLSCEQNLNHDAMYWYRQDPGQGLRLIYYSQIVNDFQKGDIAEGYSVSREKKESFPLTVTSAQKNPTAFYLCASSFRGRGAKETQYFGPGTRLLVL.

The V gene is TRBV5-1, the J gene TRBJ1-2; the D is unclear. The germline gives CDR1 SGHRS, CDR2 YFSETQ. Trimming removed 2 bases from V and 3 bases from J, with 14 bases in between. This CDR3 spans 15 amino acids. The CDR3 loop is CASSFLRGQDYGYTF. In DNA form, the CDR3 reads TGCGCCAGCAGCTTTCTTCGCGGGCAGGACTATGGCTACACCTTC.

J is TRBJ2-2 and V is TRBV27; D is perhaps TRBD1 (6 bases). The CDR3 is 15 amino acids. CDR1 is MNHEY, CDR2 SMNVEV, per germline (reference sequence). The V end lost 6 bases, the J end lost 8 bases, and 19 bases lay between the germline ends. In DNA, the CDR3 is TGTGCCAGCAGCCTCGAGGCAGGGGTTGTGGGGGAGCTGTTTTTT. Its protein product is CASSLEAGVVGELFF.

The gene calls are TRBV2 and TRBJ1-3; D is possibly TRBD1 (6 bases). Germline-derived CDR1 and CDR2 are SNHLY and FYNNEI. Trimming removed 8 bases from V and 0 bases from J, with 11 bases in between. The CDR3 has 14 residues. CDR3 sequence (DNA): TGTGCCAGCCTCGACAGGACCTCTGGAAACACCATATATTTT. It is translated as CASLDRTSGNTIYF.

This chain connects TRBV6-7 to TRBJ2-2; the D is unclear. TRBV6-7 is designated an ORF whose function remains uncertain. The CDR3 contains 11 residues. The V end was cut by 6 bases, the J end by 8 bases, with 7 bases between. In DNA, the CDR3 is TGTGCCAGCAGGGCGCGGGGGGAGCTGTTTTTT. Its protein product is CASRARGELFF.

The chain employs TRBV11-1 and TRBJ2-7; TRBD2 matches at 16 bases. CDR3 length equals 16 residues. Looked up from germline, CDR1 is SGHAT and CDR2 is FQDESV (reference sequence). Trimming cost V 4 bases and J 5 bases; bases outside gene matches: 5. CDR3 coding DNA: TGTGCCAGCAGCTCTGGGACTAGCGGGAGGGCCGACGAGCAGTACTTC. Amino acids: CASSSGTSGRADEQYF.

This sequence joins TRBV28 and TRBJ1-1; a possible D gene is TRBD1 (6 bases). Trimming took off 7 bases at V and 0 bases at J, with 15 bases between the two ends. The CDR3 totals 15 residues. Germline V lookup: CDR1 MDHEN, CDR2 SYDVKM. CDR3 sequence (DNA): TGTGCCAGCATCTCCAGGGGTTTAATGAACACTGAAGCTTTCTTT. Its translation: CASISRGLMNTEAFF.

This sequence joins TRBV6-2 or TRBV6-3 and TRBJ2-5; 7 bases are shared with TRBD2. The V gene end was trimmed by 5 bases and the J gene end by 0 bases; junction bases not matched to a gene: 3. The CDR3 sequence is 14 residues long. Germline V CDR1 and CDR2: MNHEY, SVGEGT. Here the CDR3 DNA reads TGTGCCAGCAGTCGACTAGCTTACCAAGAGACCCAGTACTTC. As protein: CASSRLAYQETQYF.

The V gene is TRBV5-8, the J gene TRBJ1-3, with 7 bases lining up with TRBD1. The CDR3 runs 17 residues. V was pared by 0 bases and J by 0 bases, with 6 bases of the junction left unmatched. Germline loops: CDR1 SGHTS, CDR2 YDEGEE. The CDR3, as DNA: TGTGCCAGCAGCTTGGACAGGGGCACTAGCTCTGGAAACACCATATATTTT. It specifies CASSLDRGTSSGNTIYF.

The chain uses TRBV28 and TRBJ2-3; D might be TRBD2 (6 bases). The CDR3 has 17 residues. CDR1 MDHEN and CDR2 SYDVKM come from the germline V gene. The V and J ends lost 5 bases and 0 bases respectively, with 18 bases between them. The DNA for the CDR3 is TGTGCCAGCAGTCGTACCCCTAGCGACTCTAGCACAGATACGCAGTATTTT. It is translated as CASSRTPSDSSTDTQYF.

Only one count was recorded for this clone. This sequence joins TRBV5-1 and TRBJ2-7; 9 positions match TRBD2. V gave up 6 bases and J gave up 2 bases; unmatched junction bases: 9. CDR1 is SGHRS, CDR2 YFSETQ, per germline. This CDR3 region has 15 residues. The CDR3 loop is CASTRSSGMPYEQYF. The CDR3 DNA reads as TGCGCCAGCACTCGGTCTAGCGGGATGCCCTACGAGCAGTACTTC.

This clone appeared once. The chain is built from TRBV5-1 and TRBJ2-7; 11 bases are a match to TRBD1. CDR1 is SGHRS, CDR2 YFSETQ, per germline. The CDR3 is 16 residues long. J was trimmed by 6 bases and V by 4 bases; bases with no gene match: 12. CDR3 sequence (DNA): TGCGCCAGCAGCCTCAGCCCGGGACAGGGGGGCCTCGAGCAGTACTTC. It translates to CASSLSPGQGGLEQYF.

V and J are TRBV19 and TRBJ1-5; D possibly corresponds to TRBD1 (5 bases). The CDR3 contains 15 residues. Deletions cut 5 bases from V and 9 bases from J, with 20 bases between. The germline V gene encodes CDR1 LNHDA and CDR2 SQIVND (reference sequence). The CDR3 DNA sequence: TGTGCCAGTAGTTTGGCTCTAGGGGCCTCGGGGCCCCAGCATTTT. Protein sequence: CASSLALGASGPQHF. The full variable domain, completed using reference TRBV19 and TRBJ1-5, is DGGITQSPKYLFRKEGQNVTLSCEQNLNHDAMYWYRQDPGQGLRLIYYSQIVNDFQKGDIAEGYSVSREKKESFPLTVTSAQKNPTAFYLCASSLALGASGPQHFGDGTRLSIL.

The J gene is TRBJ1-6, the V gene TRBV27; D possibly corresponds to TRBD1 (5 bases). V shed 6 bases and J shed 15 bases, with 15 bases lying between them. The CDR3 has 12 amino acids. Germline assignment: CDR1 MNHEY and CDR2 SMNVEV (reference sequence). CDR3 region: CASRAGQRVLHF. DNA of the CDR3: TGTGCCAGCAGGGCGGGGCAAAGAGTCCTCCACTTT.

This clone was detected only once. The chain combines TRBV3-1 (or the pseudogene TRBV3-2) with TRBJ1-4; D gene unclear. The V gene lost 0 bases and the J gene lost 0 bases, with 11 bases spanning the gap. The CDR3 is made up of 17 amino acids. Germline V gives CDR1 LGHDT, CDR2 YNNKEL (reference sequence). The CDR3 sequence: CASSQDQVSPTNEKLFF. CDR3 coding DNA: TGTGCCAGCAGCCAAGATCAAGTGAGCCCAACTAATGAAAAACTGTTTTTT.

This clone was recorded once. Mismatch with germline at one junction end may stem from a read error. J is TRBJ2-3 and V is TRBV6-2 or TRBV6-3; 7 bases fit TRBD1. Germline loops: CDR1 MNHEY, CDR2 SVGEGT. The CDR3 is 16 amino acids. CDR3 sequence (DNA): TGTGCCAGCAGATACTCCGGGACAGACAACACAGATACGCAGTATTTT. Protein product: CASRYSGTDNTDTQYF.

This chain uses TRBV5-4 with TRBJ2-1, with TRBD2 matching over 10 bases. V was clipped by 4 bases and J by 5 bases; unmatched bases: 6. This CDR3 spans 15 amino acids. Germline assignment: CDR1 SGHNT and CDR2 YYREEE (reference sequence). The CDR3 sequence is CASSPPLAGDNEQFF. CDR3 nucleotides: TGTGCCAGCAGCCCCCCCCTAGCGGGAGACAATGAGCAGTTCTTC.

The J gene is TRBJ2-3, the V gene TRBV10-3; 8 nucleotides line up with TRBD1. From germline, CDR1 is ENHRY and CDR2 SYGVKD. The CDR3 is made up of 18 amino acids. Unmatched junction bases numbered 14, after V lost 3 bases and J lost 3 bases. The CDR3 here is CAISENGRRQGRTDTQYF. The CDR3, as DNA: TGTGCCATCAGTGAAAATGGGAGGAGACAGGGGAGGACAGATACGCAGTATTTT.

This chain uses TRBV6-5 with TRBJ1-5, with D tentatively TRBD1 (5 bases). Germline V gene lookup returns CDR1 MNHEY and CDR2 SVGAGI. The V end was cut by 6 bases, the J end by 2 bases, with 14 bases between. The CDR3 totals 15 residues. The CDR3 loop reads CASRPPGAGNQPQHF. CDR3 DNA sequence: TGTGCCAGCAGACCTCCTGGGGCGGGCAATCAGCCCCAGCATTTT.

This chain links TRBV24-1 with TRBJ2-5; TRBD2 matches 12 bases. Germline values: CDR1 KGHDR, CDR2 SFDVKD. The CDR3 consists of 15 residues. V lost 4 bases and J lost 4; bases outside the gene matches: 3. The chain's CDR3 is CATSDPGLAGETQYF. CDR3 coding DNA: TGTGCCACCAGTGACCCGGGACTAGCGGGAGAGACCCAGTACTTC.

The J gene is TRBJ2-3, the V gene TRBV30; a possible D gene is TRBD1 (5 bases). There are 12 residues in the CDR3. V was trimmed by 5 bases and J by 5 bases, leaving 11 bases between them. CDR1 is GTSNPN and CDR2 is SVGIG in the germline V gene (reference sequence). CDR3 nucleotides: TGTGCCTGGGGGGCCTTTCGAGATACGCAGTATTTT. Amino acid sequence: CAWGAFRDTQYF. The full variable domain, in which reference TRBV30 and TRBJ2-3 provide the parts outside the CDR3, is SQTIHQWPATLVQPVGSPLSLECTVEGTSNPNLYWYRQAAGRGLQLLFYSVGIGQISSEVPQNLSASRPQDRQFILSSKKLLLSDSGFYLCAWGAFRDTQYFGPGTRLTVL.

The chain links TRBV18 to TRBJ2-7; 9 bases fit TRBD1. The CDR3 spans 15 residues. Germline loops: CDR1 KGHSH, CDR2 LQKENI. Trimming took 0 bases from V and 2 from J; bases not matched to a gene: 2. The CDR3 DNA follows: TGTGCCAGCTCACCACCGACAGGGGGGACCTACGAGCAGTACTTC. Amino acid sequence: CASSPPTGGTYEQYF.